The 27 T cell receptor beta chains below were found in one sample sequenced in a study of blood T cell repertoires in COVID-19. The data were produced by immunoSEQ multiplex PCR, yet TCRdb's version contains in-frame clones alone and is incomplete. The sample has about 140,000 clones, about 85% seen once. Sequencing was performed on peripheral blood. All receptors derive from a human donor with acute or convalescent COVID-19. The donor label of this sample is uncertain.

The chain uses TRBV19 and TRBJ2-1; 9 nucleotides align to TRBD1. Unmatched junction bases numbered 10, after V lost 5 bases and J lost 8 bases. The length of the CDR3 is 15 residues. Germline CDR1 is LNHDA and CDR2 is SQIVND (reference sequence). CDR3 sequence: CASSLRTGVSDEQFF. CDR3 nucleotide sequence: TGTGCCAGTAGTCTAAGGACAGGGGTCTCGGATGAGCAGTTCTTC.

The chain recombines TRBV19 with TRBJ1-2; 8 nucleotides match TRBD1. The V gene's germline CDR1 is LNHDA and CDR2 SQIVND (reference sequence). The CDR3 extends over 15 amino acids. The V gene end was trimmed by 6 bases and the J gene end by 4 bases; junction bases not matched to a gene: 10. The CDR3 bases are TGTGCCAGTAGCCTTGGACAGGGACTGATCTATGGCTACACCTTC. Protein sequence: CASSLGQGLIYGYTF.

V gene TRBV5-5 combines with J gene TRBJ1-1; 7 bases agree with TRBD1. Losses at the gene ends were 2 bases for V and 11 bases for J; bases not matched to a gene: 6. CDR3 size: 12 residues. Per germline, CDR1 SGHKS and CDR2 YYEKEE (reference sequence). The CDR3 bases are TGTGCCAGCAGCTTACAGGGGAGGTGGGCTTTCTTT. Its protein product is CASSLQGRWAFF.

This clone has a single count. Written as DNA, the CDR3 is TGTGCCAGCAGCCAAGATCTCCTAGCGGGGGGAATAGAGACCCAGTACTTC. Translation: CASSQDLLAGGIETQYF. V and J are TRBV4-2 and TRBJ2-5, with 11 bases that match TRBD2. There are 17 residues in the CDR3. CDR1 and CDR2 from the germline V gene are LGHNA and YNFKEQ. V lost 0 bases to trimming and J lost 4 bases; unmatched junction nucleotides: 7.

The CDR3 loop reads CASTPDRDNQPQHF. CDR3 bases: TGTGCCAGCACCCCGGACAGGGACAATCAGCCCCAGCATTTT. The genes are TRBV7-2 and TRBJ1-5, with 8 nucleotides matching TRBD1. CDR3 length equals 14 residues. The trim removed 7 bases at V and 3 bases at J, leaving 5 bases unmatched. In germline, CDR1 is SGHTA, CDR2 FQGNSA.

Regarding this clone: This sample includes further DNA sequences coding for the same CDR3. The gene calls are TRBV6-5 and TRBJ1-2; 9 bases are a match to TRBD1. The trim removed 0 bases at V and 4 bases at J, leaving 0 bases unmatched. The germline V gene has CDR1 MNHEY and CDR2 SVGAGI. The CDR3 has 14 amino acids. This CDR3 reads CASSYSGQGYGYTF. CDR3 bases: TGTGCCAGCAGTTACTCGGGACAGGGCTATGGCTACACCTTC.

This clone appeared once. The chain is built from TRBV18 and TRBJ1-5, with a possible D match to TRBD1 (6 bases). Between the trimmed V and J ends, which lost 0 bases and 2 bases, there was a span of 14 bases. The CDR3 is 17 residues long. Germline V lookup: CDR1 KGHSH, CDR2 LQKENI. The CDR3 coding sequence is TGTGCCAGCTCACCACCGAACAGGGTTCGGGGCAATCAGCCCCAGCATTTT. It encodes CASSPPNRVRGNQPQHF.

This rearrangement joins TRBV3-1 (or the pseudogene TRBV3-2) to TRBJ2-1, with 11 bases matching TRBD2. Germline CDR1 reads LGHDT; CDR2 reads YNNKEL (reference sequence). After removal of 1 base from V and 7 bases from J, the junction contained 3 bases not matched to a gene. The CDR3 has 15 residues. CDR3 DNA: TGTGCCAGCAGCCAAGTAGCGGGAGGGCCTAATGAGCAGTTCTTC. It encodes CASSQVAGGPNEQFF.

The CDR3 DNA follows: TGTGCCTGGAGCCACGACAGGGAGGTGAACACTGAAGCTTTCTTT. Its translation: CAWSHDREVNTEAFF. The rearrangement links TRBV30 to TRBJ1-1; 7 bases are a match to TRBD1. CDR3 size: 15 residues. Germline values: CDR1 GTSNPN, CDR2 SVGIG (reference sequence). The J segment lost 0 bases and the V segment lost 3 bases, leaving 7 bases of the junction unmatched.

This CDR3 is CASSRTQGARMVDTQYF. The CDR3 coding sequence is TGTGCCAGCAGCCGAACACAGGGGGCGAGGATGGTGGATACGCAGTATTTT. This chain uses TRBV5-8 with TRBJ2-3; 9 bases map to TRBD1. Germline CDR1 reads SGHTS; CDR2 reads YDEGEE. The CDR3 is 17 amino acids. Trimming removed 4 bases from V and 6 bases from J; junction bases left unmatched: 15.

J is TRBJ1-3 and V is TRBV28; D unclear. The CDR3 runs 14 residues. Deletions cut 5 bases from V and 0 bases from J, with 8 bases between. In germline, CDR1 is MDHEN, CDR2 SYDVKM. CDR3 nucleotide sequence: TGTGCCAGCAGTAGAGGGCCCTCTGGAAACACCATATATTTT. It translates to CASSRGPSGNTIYF.

The CDR3 bases are TGTGCCAGCAGCCCTTCTAGCGGGAGAACCCAAGAGACCCAGTACTTC. This gives the protein CASSPSSGRTQETQYF. The chain links TRBV5-8 to TRBJ2-5; TRBD2 matches at 10 bases. CDR1 and CDR2 from the germline V gene are SGHTS and YDEGEE. Trimming at V came to 4 bases and at J to 1 base, leaving 7 bases not matched to a gene. This CDR3 contains 16 residues.

The chain carries TRBV6-2 or TRBV6-3 and TRBJ2-1, with D possibly being TRBD2 (5 bases). The CDR3 consists of 15 residues. V was clipped by 2 bases and J by 2 bases, with 10 bases between them. The germline CDR1 and CDR2 sequences are MNHEY and SVGEGT. CDR3 region: CASSYTRNPYNEQFF. The DNA of the CDR3 is TGTGCCAGCAGTTACACTAGGAACCCCTACAATGAGCAGTTCTTC.

The chain joins TRBV5-6 to TRBJ2-5; the D gene is possibly TRBD2 (6 bases). The CDR3 loop spans 15 amino acids. In germline, CDR1 is SGHDT, CDR2 YYEEEE. The V and J ends lost 5 bases and 1 base respectively, with 15 bases between them. As DNA, the CDR3 is TGTGCCAGCAGTCGTCTTGGGGAGGCCCAAGAGACCCAGTACTTC. Translating it yields CASSRLGEAQETQYF.

The chain joins TRBV3-1 (or the pseudogene TRBV3-2) to TRBJ2-1, with 8 bases matching TRBD2. Germline trimming cut 4 bases from V and 4 bases from J; bases unmatched to any gene: 3. This CDR3 has 14 residues. Germline V lookup: CDR1 LGHDT, CDR2 YNNKEL (reference sequence). DNA for the CDR3: TGTGCCAGCAGCCTAGCGGGGAAATACAATGAGCAGTTCTTC. Translating it yields CASSLAGKYNEQFF.

Comments on this clone: A junction end diverges from the germline sequence, so it may reflect a read error. The chain employs TRBV18 and TRBJ2-2; D is unresolved. Germline V lookup: CDR1 KGHSH, CDR2 LQKENI. The CDR3 totals 15 residues. CDR3 DNA: TGTGCCAGCTCCCCACCGACACCGAACACCGGGGAGCTGTTTTTT. Its protein is CASSPPTPNTGELFF.

V gene TRBV5-4 combines with J gene TRBJ1-1, with 9 bases aligning to TRBD1. V was clipped by 2 bases and J by 13 bases; unmatched bases: 18. Germline values: CDR1 SGHNT, CDR2 YYREEE (reference sequence). The CDR3 spans 16 residues. CDR3 sequence: CASSFRDRVLGDSIFF. The CDR3 nucleotides read TGTGCCAGCAGCTTCCGGGACAGGGTCCTCGGGGATAGTATTTTCTTT.

The chain couples TRBV5-1 to TRBJ2-5, with 10 positions matching TRBD1. With V trimmed by 0 bases and J by 4 bases, 6 bases remained unmatched. This CDR3 comprises 16 residues. Germline V gene data show CDR1 as SGHRS and CDR2 as YFSETQ. For the CDR3, the DNA is TGCGCCAGCAGCTTGGTAGAGACAGGGGGCAGAGAGACCCAGTACTTC. Translated, it gives CASSLVETGGRETQYF.

The rearrangement joins TRBV19 to TRBJ2-7; a possible D gene is TRBD1 (5 bases). CDR3 length: 17 residues. V was shortened by 0 bases and J by 2 bases, with 17 bases between the two germline ends. Germline V lookup: CDR1 LNHDA, CDR2 SQIVND (reference sequence). As DNA, the CDR3 is TGTGCCAGTAGTATAGAGTTGGGGCAGACGCTGACCTACGAGCAGTACTTC. It translates to CASSIELGQTLTYEQYF.

The rearrangement links TRBV2 to TRBJ2-1; TRBD2 agrees at 15 bases. CDR1 and CDR2 from the germline V gene are SNHLY and FYNNEI. Trimming took 6 bases from V and 7 from J; bases not matched to a gene: 1. This CDR3 comprises 14 residues. Here the CDR3 DNA reads TGTGCCAGCAGGGGGACTAGCGGGGGGAATGAGCAGTTCTTC. This gives the protein CASRGTSGGNEQFF.

This rearrangement joins TRBV5-6 to TRBJ1-5, with D possibly being TRBD1 (6 bases). The CDR3 length is 15 residues. In germline, CDR1 is SGHDT, CDR2 YYEEEE. Trimming left V 5 bases short and J 2 bases short, with 14 bases between. The CDR3: CASSRDRSRNQPQHF. In nucleotides, the CDR3 is TGTGCCAGCAGTCGTGACAGGAGCCGCAATCAGCCCCAGCATTTT.

The chain combines TRBV30 with TRBJ2-5; 8 bases are shared with TRBD1. The CDR3 runs 15 residues. V dropped 5 bases and J dropped 6; count of bases not matched to a gene: 14. Germline V gene data show CDR1 as GTSNPN and CDR2 as SVGIG (reference sequence). CDR3 nucleotide sequence: TGTGCCTGGGAGGGTCCGGCAGGGGGCGGAAAGACCCAGTACTTC. Translation gives CAWEGPAGGGKTQYF.

This chain uses TRBV4-3 with TRBJ2-5; 10 bases fit TRBD1. This CDR3 spans 14 amino acids. Germline V gene lookup returns CDR1 LGHNA and CDR2 YSLEER. V was clipped by 5 bases and J by 5 bases; unmatched bases: 5. DNA of the CDR3: TGCGCCAGCAGCAGGGACAGGGGATGGGAGACCCAGTACTTC. It translates to CASSRDRGWETQYF.

The gene calls are TRBV9 and TRBJ2-3; 9 nucleotides match TRBD2. Germline loops: CDR1 SGDLS, CDR2 YYNGEE. V shed 3 bases and J 3 bases; nucleotides not matched to a gene: 11. This CDR3 is built from 17 residues. DNA for the CDR3: TGTGCCAGCAGCGAGGCGGGGGGGCCCGTTTATACAGATACGCAGTATTTT. This codes for CASSEAGGPVYTDTQYF.

The gene calls are TRBV11-2 and TRBJ1-6; D is perhaps TRBD1 (5 bases). V lost 4 bases and J lost 9, with 16 bases in between. There are 15 residues in the CDR3. The germline CDR1 and CDR2 sequences are SGHAT and FQNNGV. The DNA for the CDR3 is TGTGCCAGCAGCTCCGCAGGGAAGGTCGGTTCACCCCTCCACTTT. Its translation is CASSSAGKVGSPLHF.

The rearrangement links TRBV28 to TRBJ1-2; no clear D. Germline CDR1 MDHEN, CDR2 SYDVKM. Trimming cost V 6 bases and J 8 bases, with 13 bases left between them. The CDR3 runs to 12 residues. CDR3 DNA sequence: TGTGCCAGCAGGTACAGTGATCTGGGCTACACCTTC. It encodes CASRYSDLGYTF.

The chain uses TRBV7-3 and TRBJ2-5; D is possibly TRBD1 (7 bases). The length of the CDR3 is 16 residues. Trimming took off 4 bases at V and 0 bases at J, with 15 bases between the two ends. Looked up from germline, CDR1 is SGHTA and CDR2 is FQGTGA. CDR3 in DNA: TGTGCCAGCAGCTCCCAGGGGGGACCTAACCAAGAGACCCAGTACTTC. Protein: CASSSQGGPNQETQYF.